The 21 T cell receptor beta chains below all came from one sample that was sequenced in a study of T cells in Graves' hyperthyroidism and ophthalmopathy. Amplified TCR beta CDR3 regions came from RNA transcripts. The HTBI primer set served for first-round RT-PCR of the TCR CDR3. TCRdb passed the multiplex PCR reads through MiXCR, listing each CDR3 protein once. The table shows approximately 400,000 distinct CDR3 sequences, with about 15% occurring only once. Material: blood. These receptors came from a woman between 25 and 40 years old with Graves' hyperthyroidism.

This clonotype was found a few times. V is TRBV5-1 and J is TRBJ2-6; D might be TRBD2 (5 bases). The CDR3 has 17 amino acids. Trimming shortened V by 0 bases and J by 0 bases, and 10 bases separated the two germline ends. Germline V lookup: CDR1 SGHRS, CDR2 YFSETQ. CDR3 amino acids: CASSLGGSGSGANVLTF. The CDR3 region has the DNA TGCGCCAGCAGCTTGGGGGGAAGCGGCTCTGGGGCCAACGTCCTGACTTTC.

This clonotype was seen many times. The CDR3 DNA reads as TGTGCCAGCACCCCGCCCGAGGAAGGGGGGAATGAAAAACTGTTTTTT. Translating it yields CASTPPEEGGNEKLFF. The chain couples TRBV7-9 to TRBJ1-4; D is possibly TRBD1 (6 bases). Germline-derived CDR1 and CDR2 are SEHNR and FQNEAQ (reference sequence). The CDR3 is 16 residues long. V was cut by 7 bases and J by 5 bases, with 20 bases left in between.

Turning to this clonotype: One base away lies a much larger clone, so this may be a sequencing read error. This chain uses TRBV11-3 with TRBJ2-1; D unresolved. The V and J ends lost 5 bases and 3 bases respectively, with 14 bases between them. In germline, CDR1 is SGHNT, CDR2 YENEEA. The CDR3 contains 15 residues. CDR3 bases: TGTGCCAGCAGCATCGGAGCGAGAGACTACAATGAGCAGTTCTTC. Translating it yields CASSIGARDYNEQFF. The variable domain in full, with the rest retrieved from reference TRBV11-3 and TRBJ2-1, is EAGVVQSPRYKIIEKKQPVAFWCNPISGHNTLYWYLQNLGQGPELLIRYENEEAVDDSQLPKDRFSAERLKGVDSTLKIQPAELGDSAVYLCASSIGARDYNEQFFGPGTRLTVL.

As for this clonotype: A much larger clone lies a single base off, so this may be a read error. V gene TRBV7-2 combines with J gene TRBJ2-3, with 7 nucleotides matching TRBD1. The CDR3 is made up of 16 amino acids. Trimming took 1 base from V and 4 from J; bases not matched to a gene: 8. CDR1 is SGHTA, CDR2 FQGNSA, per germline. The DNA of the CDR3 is TGTGCCAGCAGCTTAGAGGGACAGTCCCCCCCAGATACGCAGTATTTT. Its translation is CASSLEGQSPPDTQYF.

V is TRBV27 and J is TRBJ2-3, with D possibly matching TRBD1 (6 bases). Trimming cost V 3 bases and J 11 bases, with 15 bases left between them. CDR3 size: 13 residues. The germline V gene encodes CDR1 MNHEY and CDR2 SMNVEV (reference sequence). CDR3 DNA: TGTGCCAGCAGTTTCGCACTGCGAGGGGGGCAGTATTTT. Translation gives CASSFALRGGQYF.

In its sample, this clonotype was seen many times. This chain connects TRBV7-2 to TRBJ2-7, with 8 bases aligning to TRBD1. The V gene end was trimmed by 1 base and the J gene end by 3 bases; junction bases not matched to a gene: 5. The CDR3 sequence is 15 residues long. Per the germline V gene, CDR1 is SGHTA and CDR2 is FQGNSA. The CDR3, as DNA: TGTGCCAGCAGCTTAGATGCAGGGACAGGCTACGAGCAGTACTTC. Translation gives CASSLDAGTGYEQYF.

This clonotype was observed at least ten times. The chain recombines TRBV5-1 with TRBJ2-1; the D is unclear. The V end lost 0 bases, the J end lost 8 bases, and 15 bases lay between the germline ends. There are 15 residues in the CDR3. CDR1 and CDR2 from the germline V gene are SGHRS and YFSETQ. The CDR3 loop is CASSLESPNVDEQFF. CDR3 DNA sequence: TGCGCCAGCAGCTTGGAGAGCCCTAATGTCGATGAGCAGTTCTTC.

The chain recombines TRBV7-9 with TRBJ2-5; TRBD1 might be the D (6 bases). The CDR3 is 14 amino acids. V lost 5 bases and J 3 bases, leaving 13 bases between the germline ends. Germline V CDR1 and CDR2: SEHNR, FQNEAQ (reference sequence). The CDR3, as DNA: TGTGCCAGCAGCCCATCTGACAGGAAAGAGACCCAGTACTTC. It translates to CASSPSDRKETQYF.

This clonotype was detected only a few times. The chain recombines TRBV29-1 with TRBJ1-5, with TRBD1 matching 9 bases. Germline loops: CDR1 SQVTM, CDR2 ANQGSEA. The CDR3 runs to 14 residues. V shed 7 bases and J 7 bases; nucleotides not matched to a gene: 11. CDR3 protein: CSACSGTGNQPQHF. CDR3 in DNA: TGCAGCGCATGCTCCGGGACAGGGAACCAGCCCCAGCATTTT. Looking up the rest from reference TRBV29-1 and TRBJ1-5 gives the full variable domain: SAVISQKPSRDICQRGTSLTIQCQVDSQVTMMFWYRQQPGQSLTLIATANQGSEATYESGFVIDKFPISRPNLTFSTLTVSNMSPEDSSIYLCSACSGTGNQPQHFGDGTRLSIL.

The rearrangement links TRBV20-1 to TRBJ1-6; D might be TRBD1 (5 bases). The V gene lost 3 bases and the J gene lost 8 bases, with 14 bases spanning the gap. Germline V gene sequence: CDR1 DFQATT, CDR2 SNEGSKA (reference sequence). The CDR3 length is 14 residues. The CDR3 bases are TGCAGTGCTAGTTCAGGGATGAAGGATTCACCCCTCCACTTT. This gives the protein CSASSGMKDSPLHF.

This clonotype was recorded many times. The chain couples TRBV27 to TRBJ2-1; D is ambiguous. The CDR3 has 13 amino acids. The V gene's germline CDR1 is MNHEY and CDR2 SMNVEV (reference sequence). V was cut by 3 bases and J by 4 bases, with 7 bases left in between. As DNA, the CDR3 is TGTGCCAGCAGTTTCTCTCTTTACAATGAGCAGTTCTTC. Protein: CASSFSLYNEQFF.

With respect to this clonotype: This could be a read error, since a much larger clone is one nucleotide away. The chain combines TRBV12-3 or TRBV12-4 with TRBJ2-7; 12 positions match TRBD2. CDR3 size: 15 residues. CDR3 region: CASRLAGAPSYEQCF. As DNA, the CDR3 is TGTGCCAGTCGACTAGCGGGAGCACCATCCTACGAGCAGTGCTTC.

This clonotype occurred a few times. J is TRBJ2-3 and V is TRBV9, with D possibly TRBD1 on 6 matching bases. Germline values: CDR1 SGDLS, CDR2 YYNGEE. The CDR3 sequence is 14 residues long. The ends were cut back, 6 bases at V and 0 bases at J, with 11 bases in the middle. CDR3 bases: TGTGCCAGCAACGGACAGAGGAGCACAGATACGCAGTATTTT. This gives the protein CASNGQRSTDTQYF.

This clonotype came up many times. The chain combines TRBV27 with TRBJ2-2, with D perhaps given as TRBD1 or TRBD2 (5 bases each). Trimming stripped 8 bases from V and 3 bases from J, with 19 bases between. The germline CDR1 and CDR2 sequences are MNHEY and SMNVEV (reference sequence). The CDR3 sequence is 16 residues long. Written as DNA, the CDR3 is TGTGCCAGCCTATTGGGACCACCGGGGTACACCGGGGAGCTGTTTTTT. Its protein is CASLLGPPGYTGELFF.

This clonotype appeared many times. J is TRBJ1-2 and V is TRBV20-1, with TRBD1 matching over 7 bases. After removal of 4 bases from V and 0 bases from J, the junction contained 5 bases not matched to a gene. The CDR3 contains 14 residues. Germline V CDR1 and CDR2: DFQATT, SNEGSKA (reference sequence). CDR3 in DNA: TGCAGTGCTACACAGGGGACCGCTAACTATGGCTACACCTTC. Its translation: CSATQGTANYGYTF.

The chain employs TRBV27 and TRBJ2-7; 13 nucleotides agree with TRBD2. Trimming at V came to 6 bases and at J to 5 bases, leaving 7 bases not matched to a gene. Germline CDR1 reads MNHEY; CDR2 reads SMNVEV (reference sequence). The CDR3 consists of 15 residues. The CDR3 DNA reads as TGTGCCAGCAGGCTAGGGACTAGCGGGGCCCACGAGCAGTACTTC. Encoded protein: CASRLGTSGAHEQYF.

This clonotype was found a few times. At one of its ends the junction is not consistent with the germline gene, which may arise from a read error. The CDR3 spells CASGELAGVAQFF. CDR3 DNA: TGCGCCAGCGGTGAACTAGCGGGAGTAGCGCAGTTCTTC. The chain has TRBV10-1 and TRBJ2-1; 11 bases fit TRBD2. This CDR3 has 13 residues. From germline, CDR1 is WNHNN and CDR2 SYGVQD (reference sequence).

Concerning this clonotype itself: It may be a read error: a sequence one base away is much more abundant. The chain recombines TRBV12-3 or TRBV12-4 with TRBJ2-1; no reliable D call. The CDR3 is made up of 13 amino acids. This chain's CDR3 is CANSLIAANEQFF. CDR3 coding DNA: TGTGCCAACAGTTTAATCGCGGCAAATGAGCAGTTCTTC.

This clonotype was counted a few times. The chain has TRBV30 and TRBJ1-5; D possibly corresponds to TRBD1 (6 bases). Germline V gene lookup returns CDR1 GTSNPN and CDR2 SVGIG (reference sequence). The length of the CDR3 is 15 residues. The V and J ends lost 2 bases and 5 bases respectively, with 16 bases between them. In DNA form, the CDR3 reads TGTGCCTGGAGTAGGGGGGATTTGCCCGATCAGCCCCAGCATTTT. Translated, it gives CAWSRGDLPDQPQHF.

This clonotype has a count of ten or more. This CDR3 is CASSYGREVYEQYF. CDR3 DNA: TGTGCCAGCAGTTACGGGCGGGAGGTCTACGAGCAGTACTTC. The chain couples TRBV6-2 or TRBV6-3 to TRBJ2-7, with TRBD2 identical over 8 bases. The length of the CDR3 is 14 residues. The germline CDR1 and CDR2 sequences are MNHEY and SVGEGT. V lost 2 bases to trimming and J lost 3 bases; unmatched junction nucleotides: 3.

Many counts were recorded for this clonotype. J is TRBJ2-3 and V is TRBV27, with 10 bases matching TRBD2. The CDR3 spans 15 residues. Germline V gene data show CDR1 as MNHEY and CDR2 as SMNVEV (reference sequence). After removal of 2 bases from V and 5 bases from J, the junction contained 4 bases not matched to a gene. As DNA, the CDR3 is TGTGCCAGCAGTTTAGTAGCGGGAGGAGTAGATACGCAGTATTTT. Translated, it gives CASSLVAGGVDTQYF.